The rows below give T cell receptor beta chains drawn from one sample of a study of shared clonotypes between healthy human individuals. Generated by immunoSEQ multiplex PCR, the TCRdb table keeps only in-frame clones and is missing some. The table lists 600,000 or so clones, about 95% of them singletons. Input material: naive CD8+ T cells sorted from blood. The receptors were gathered from a woman in her thirties in good health. The CDR3 runs from the conserved cysteine through the conserved F or W. A D gene is named only where the DNA matches it firmly. Size is omitted from some rows. Given values are once, few, many or a class for expanded clones.

size: -
V: TRBV28
J: TRBJ2-1
D: -
CDR3: CASSPQDVSYEQFF
DNA: TGTGCCAGCAGTCCTCAGGACGTTTCGTATGAGCAGTTCTTC

size: -
V: TRBV13
J: TRBJ1-2
D: TRBD1
CDR3: CASSLRMGQGADGYTF
DNA: TGTGCCAGCAGCTTAAGAATGGGACAGGGGGCTGATGGCTACACCTTC

size: -
V: TRBV7-6
J: TRBJ2-1
D: -
CDR3: CASSGGENPFHNEQFF
DNA: TGTGCCAGCAGCGGGGGAGAAAATCCCTTCCACAATGAGCAGTTCTTC

size: -
V: TRBV27
J: TRBJ2-7
D: -
CDR3: CASSLGYSSYEQYF
DNA: TGTGCCAGCAGTTTGGGGTACAGCTCCTACGAGCAGTACTTC

size: -
V: TRBV15
J: TRBJ2-7
D: TRBD2
CDR3: CATSTTGTSGSPRPYEQYF
DNA: TGTGCCACCAGCACAACCGGGACTAGCGGGAGTCCCCGCCCGTACGAGCAGTACTTC

size: -
V: TRBV19
J: TRBJ2-1
D: -
CDR3: CASSIDPPYFIRNNEQFF
DNA: TGTGCCAGTAGTATAGATCCCCCATATTTTATAAGAAACAATGAGCAGTTCTTC

size: -
V: TRBV30
J: TRBJ2-7
D: TRBD2
CDR3: CAWSVGGTYEQYF
DNA: TGTGCCTGGAGTGTCGGGGGGACCTACGAGCAGTACTTC

size: -
V: TRBV7-9
J: TRBJ1-3
D: TRBD1
CDR3: CASSPTGGAYTIYF
DNA: TGTGCCAGCAGCCCTACAGGGGGCGCATACACCATATATTTT

size: -
V: TRBV29-1
J: TRBJ2-1
D: TRBD2
CDR3: CSVSGLAAHNEQFF
DNA: TGCAGCGTTTCGGGACTAGCGGCCCACAATGAGCAGTTCTTC

size: -
V: TRBV5-5
J: TRBJ1-2
D: -
CDR3: CASSLEQGVVYGYTF
DNA: TGTGCCAGCAGCTTAGAGCAGGGAGTCGTCTATGGCTACACCTTC

size: -
V: TRBV4-2
J: TRBJ2-5
D: TRBD2
CDR3: CASSQEGIGLADQETQYF
DNA: TGTGCCAGCAGCCAAGAGGGTATAGGACTAGCGGACCAAGAGACCCAGTACTTC

size: -
V: TRBV6-1
J: TRBJ2-7
D: TRBD1
CDR3: CASNRGYEQYF
DNA: TGTGCCAGCAACAGGGGGTACGAGCAGTACTTC

size: -
V: TRBV13
J: TRBJ2-7
D: TRBD1
CDR3: CASSFGQGYEQYF
DNA: TGTGCCAGCAGCTTTGGACAGGGCTACGAGCAGTACTTC

size: -
V: TRBV4-1
J: TRBJ1-4
D: -
CDR3: CASSQLRNEKLFF
DNA: TGCGCCAGCAGCCAATTACGGAATGAAAAACTGTTTTTT

size: -
V: TRBV19
J: TRBJ2-1
D: -
CDR3: CASSMYNEQFF
DNA: TGTGCCAGTAGTATGTACAATGAGCAGTTCTTC

size: once
V: TRBV27
J: TRBJ2-7
D: TRBD2
CDR3: CASSWGTSGTYEQYF
DNA: TGTGCCAGCAGTTGGGGGACTAGCGGGACCTACGAGCAGTACTTC

size: -
V: TRBV27
J: TRBJ2-7
D: TRBD1
CDR3: CASRPGQGVYEQYF
DNA: TGTGCCAGTCGTCCGGGACAGGGGGTATACGAGCAGTACTTC

size: -
V: TRBV5-4
J: TRBJ1-2
D: -
CDR3: CASYGGQGPGYTF
DNA: TGTGCTTCCTACGGGGGGCAGGGCCCTGGCTACACCTTC

size: once
V: TRBV18
J: TRBJ2-7
D: -
CDR3: CASSPPGLGNPYEQYF
DNA: TGTGCCAGCTCACCACCCGGTCTGGGGAACCCCTACGAGCAGTACTTC

size: -
V: TRBV7-9
J: TRBJ1-2
D: -
CDR3: CASSIGGMAGARAYGYTF
DNA: TGTGCCAGCAGCATTGGGGGGATGGCAGGGGCTCGCGCCTATGGCTACACCTTC

size: -
V: TRBV27
J: TRBJ1-5
D: -
CDR3: CASSPGMGDQPQHF
DNA: TGTGCCAGCAGTCCAGGGATGGGGGATCAGCCCCAGCATTTT

size: -
V: TRBV9
J: TRBJ2-7
D: TRBD2
CDR3: CASSVSSGGAYEQYF
DNA: TGTGCCAGCAGCGTAAGTAGCGGGGGGGCCTACGAGCAGTACTTC

size: -
V: TRBV10-3
J: TRBJ2-3
D: -
CDR3: CAISESVGRRTDTQYF
DNA: TGTGCCATCAGTGAGTCGGTAGGGAGACGGACAGATACGCAGTATTTT

size: -
V: TRBV19
J: TRBJ1-1
D: -
CDR3: CASSIEGDGWNTEAFF
DNA: TGTGCCAGTAGTATAGAAGGGGACGGATGGAACACTGAAGCTTTCTTT

size: -
V: TRBV28
J: TRBJ2-7
D: -
CDR3: CASSAQISSYEQYF
DNA: TGTGCCAGCAGTGCACAGATTAGCTCCTACGAGCAGTACTTC

size: -
V: TRBV19
J: TRBJ1-1
D: -
CDR3: CASSSRTSNTEAFF
DNA: TGTGCCAGTAGTAGCCGTACTTCGAACACTGAAGCTTTCTTT

size: -
V: TRBV5-1
J: TRBJ2-2
D: TRBD2
CDR3: CASSAGTSGSAGELFF
DNA: TGCGCCAGCAGCGCCGGGACTAGCGGGAGTGCCGGGGAGCTGTTTTTT

size: -
V: TRBV10-3
J: TRBJ2-2
D: -
CDR3: CAIRLTGELFF
DNA: TGTGCCATCAGACTCACCGGGGAGCTGTTTTTT